The 28 T cell receptor beta chains listed next were all sequenced from one sample in a study of CD8+ T cells in alopecia areata. Regarding treatment: oral pan-JAK inhibitor, 5-10 mg twice daily. Extracted RNA was reverse transcribed, and the resulting cDNA served as sequencing template. Using immunoSEQ multiplex PCR, the repertoire was profiled, and TCRdb retains in-frame clones only, with some absent. This sample has 150,000 to 200,000 clones, with less than 65% found just once. The specimen comprised CD4+ T cells sorted from blood, sampled at week 24, from a patient treated with tofacitinib. These receptor sequences come from a human donor with alopecia areata.

The chain links TRBV30 to TRBJ1-6; perhaps TRBD1 as D (6 bases). This CDR3 comprises 14 residues. Deletions cut 3 bases from V and 8 bases from J, with 14 bases between. The germline V gene has CDR1 GTSNPN and CDR2 SVGIG (reference sequence). The CDR3 loop reads CAWSRTARDSPLHF. The CDR3 bases are TGTGCCTGGAGCCGGACAGCTAGGGATTCACCCCTCCACTTT.

The V call is TRBV9, the J call TRBJ1-1; D gene uncertain. The V gene's germline CDR1 is SGDLS and CDR2 YYNGEE. V gave up 0 bases and J gave up 1 base, with 10 bases separating them. The CDR3 has 15 amino acids. The CDR3 loop reads CASSVGVVRNTEAFF. CDR3 in DNA: TGTGCCAGCAGCGTAGGTGTAGTAAGGAACACTGAAGCTTTCTTT. Together with reference TRBV9 and TRBJ1-1, the CDR3 gives the full variable domain: DSGVTQTPKHLITATGQRVTLRCSPRSGDLSVYWYQQSLDQGLQFLIQYYNGEERAKGNILERFSAQQFPDLHSELNLSSLELGDSALYFCASSVGVVRNTEAFFGQGTRLTVV.

This clone has more than one count but fewer than ten. This chain uses TRBV5-6 with TRBJ2-1, with 7 bases lining up with TRBD1. The germline V gene encodes CDR1 SGHDT and CDR2 YYEEEE. V was clipped by 0 bases and J by 7 bases; unmatched bases: 4. The CDR3 has 14 amino acids. CDR3 amino acids: CASSLVGTDNEQFF. The CDR3 DNA reads as TGTGCCAGCAGCTTGGTGGGGACAGATAATGAGCAGTTCTTC.

The chain has TRBV28 and TRBJ2-5; TRBD2 agrees at 9 bases. CDR3 length: 13 residues. Unmatched junction bases numbered 7, after V lost 10 bases and J lost 4 bases. The germline CDR1 and CDR2 sequences are MDHEN and SYDVKM. The CDR3 loop is CATLAGSGETQYF. Here the CDR3 DNA reads TGTGCCACCCTAGCGGGGTCCGGAGAGACCCAGTACTTC.

About this clone: A read error may produce the germline difference seen at one junction end. V is TRBV6-1 and J is TRBJ1-1; 7 positions match TRBD1. The CDR3 totals 14 residues. The germline gives CDR1 MNHNS, CDR2 SASEGT. The CDR3 coding sequence is TGTGCCACCAGTCTTACCAGGGGGGAGGTTGGCGCTTTCTTT. It translates to CATSLTRGEVGAFF.

This chain connects TRBV29-1 to TRBJ2-5; D not certain. V was shortened by 8 bases and J by 1 base, with 8 bases between the two germline ends. There are 11 residues in the CDR3. Germline V gene data show CDR1 as SQVTM and CDR2 as ANQGSEA. Here the CDR3 reads CSSSVQETQYF. The DNA of the CDR3 is TGCAGCTCGTCGGTCCAAGAGACCCAGTACTTC.

In this sample, this clone turned up a few times. This chain connects TRBV10-3 to TRBJ1-2, with 10 nucleotides matching TRBD1. V dropped 8 bases and J dropped 3; count of bases not matched to a gene: 0. CDR3 size: 12 residues. Germline CDR1 and CDR2: ENHRY and SYGVKD. The CDR3 nucleotides read TGTGCCATCGGGACAGGGGACTATGGCTACACCTTC. The encoded protein is CAIGTGDYGYTF.

This chain uses TRBV2 with TRBJ1-1; unclear D gene. Germline V CDR1 and CDR2: SNHLY, FYNNEI. There are 14 residues in the CDR3. The V gene lost 6 bases and the J gene lost 4 bases, with 15 bases spanning the gap. In DNA, the CDR3 is TGTGCCAGCAGAGAACAGTTATCAGGCACTGAAGCTTTCTTT. Its translation: CASREQLSGTEAFF.

This clone was seen once. V is TRBV29-1 and J is TRBJ1-2; TRBD1 might be the D (5 bases). The CDR3 extends over 10 amino acids. The V end lost 3 bases, the J end lost 13 bases, and 12 bases lay between the germline ends. Per germline, CDR1 SQVTM and CDR2 ANQGSEA. The CDR3 loop is CSVDVRGSTF. The CDR3 nucleotides read TGCAGCGTTGACGTGAGGGGTTCCACCTTC.

The chain combines TRBV21-1 with TRBJ2-7; the tabulated D call, TRBD1, remains unverified against the DNA. TRBV21-1 is classified as a pseudogene. CDR3 length: 13 amino acids. This CDR3 is CATPTGGSLEQYF. The CDR3 nucleotides are TGTGCCACCCCGACAGGGGGGAGCCTGGAGCAGTACTTC.

In nucleotides, the CDR3 is TGTGCCTGGGGTCGGAACGGCGGTGCAACTAATGAAAAACTGTTTTTT. Amino acids: CAWGRNGGATNEKLFF. V and J are TRBV30 and TRBJ1-4; D gene uncertain. V was clipped by 5 bases and J by 0 bases, with 16 bases between them. CDR1 GTSNPN and CDR2 SVGIG come from the germline V gene (reference sequence). This CDR3 region has 16 residues. Based on the CDR3 plus reference TRBV30 and TRBJ1-4, the full variable domain is SQTIHQWPATLVQPVGSPLSLECTVEGTSNPNLYWYRQAAGRGLQLLFYSVGIGQISSEVPQNLSASRPQDRQFILSSKKLLLSDSGFYLCAWGRNGGATNEKLFFGSGTQLSVL.

The chain employs TRBV25-1 and TRBJ2-1; D is unclear. This CDR3 comprises 13 residues. The V end lost 8 bases, the J end lost 8 bases, and 16 bases lay between the germline ends. Germline loops: CDR1 MGHDK, CDR2 SYGVNS. The CDR3 here is CASGAGPRDEQFF. As DNA, the CDR3 is TGTGCCAGCGGAGCCGGGCCTAGGGATGAGCAGTTCTTC.

The chain uses TRBV30 and TRBJ2-2, with TRBD1 identical over 11 bases. The trim removed 3 bases at V and 4 bases at J, leaving 4 bases unmatched. This CDR3 comprises 15 residues. Per germline, CDR1 GTSNPN and CDR2 SVGIG (reference sequence). The CDR3 bases are TGTGCCTGGAGGTTCGGGACAGGGGGCACCGGGGAGCTGTTTTTT. Translating gives CAWRFGTGGTGELFF.

The rearrangement links TRBV7-9 to TRBJ2-4; D may be TRBD2 (6 bases). CDR1 and CDR2 (germline): SEHNR, FQNEAQ (reference sequence). Trimming took off 5 bases at V and 7 bases at J, with 9 bases between the two ends. This CDR3 is built from 12 residues. DNA for the CDR3: TGTGCCAGCAGCCGGGACTTGAACATTCAGTACTTC. Its translation: CASSRDLNIQYF. The whole variable domain, filled in from reference TRBV7-9 and TRBJ2-4, reads DTGVSQNPRHKITKRGQNVTFRCDPISEHNRLYWYRQTLGQGPEFLTYFQNEAQLEKSRLLSDRFSAERPKGSFSTLEIQRTEQGDSAMYLCASSRDLNIQYFGAGTRLSVL.

V usage is TRBV30 and J usage is TRBJ2-3; D remains ambiguous. The V gene's germline CDR1 is GTSNPN and CDR2 SVGIG (reference sequence). Trimming cost V 7 bases and J 4 bases, with 6 bases left between them. The CDR3 loop spans 10 amino acids. In DNA form, the CDR3 reads TGTGCCTACGGGTCAGATACGCAGTATTTT. Encoded protein: CAYGSDTQYF.

The chain combines TRBV15 with TRBJ1-2; 8 positions match TRBD1. CDR1 LNHNV and CDR2 YYDKDF come from the germline V gene (reference sequence). Germline trimming cut 4 bases from V and 6 bases from J; bases unmatched to any gene: 7. The CDR3 runs to 14 residues. The CDR3 nucleotides read TGTGCCACCAGCAAACCTCCGGGACAGGATGGCTACACCTTC. Translation gives CATSKPPGQDGYTF.

The J gene is TRBJ1-2, the V gene TRBV30, with D maybe TRBD1 (5 bases). Germline CDR1 is GTSNPN and CDR2 is SVGIG (reference sequence). The CDR3 runs to 13 residues. V was pared by 3 bases and J by 8 bases, with 16 bases between. Here the CDR3 DNA reads TGTGCCTGGAGGGCCCCTGGGGGTGGAGGCTACACCTTC. Translation gives CAWRAPGGGGYTF.

The rearrangement uses TRBV4-1 and TRBJ1-2; D is uncertain. The CDR3 consists of 13 residues. CDR1 MGHRA and CDR2 YSYEKL come from the germline V gene. Trimming cost V 2 bases and J 5 bases, with 9 bases left between them. The CDR3 here is CASSQQERYGYTF. In DNA, the CDR3 is TGCGCCAGCAGCCAACAGGAGCGGTATGGCTACACCTTC.

This clone was seen a few times. V is TRBV7-2 and J is TRBJ1-2; tentatively, D is TRBD1 (6 bases). Germline assignment: CDR1 SGHTA and CDR2 FQGNSA. Trimming left V 10 bases short and J 6 bases short, with 15 bases between. This CDR3 is 12 amino acids long. CDR3 in DNA: TGTGCCATTACAGGGAATGGGAATGGCTACACCTTC. It yields the protein CAITGNGNGYTF.

The V call is TRBV12-5, the J call TRBJ1-6, with 10 positions matching TRBD1. The CDR3 spans 15 residues. V lost 3 bases, J lost 10 bases, and 6 bases stayed unmatched. Looked up from germline, CDR1 is LGHNT and CDR2 is FRNRAP. The CDR3 loop is CASGFLTGGASPLHF. CDR3 sequence (DNA): TGTGCTAGTGGTTTCCTGACAGGGGGCGCATCACCCCTCCACTTT.

The chain has TRBV7-3 and TRBJ2-5; D gene uncertain. This CDR3 is built from 13 residues. Per germline, CDR1 SGHTA and CDR2 FQGTGA. Trimming left V 1 base short and J 0 bases short, with 3 bases between. The CDR3 region is CASSLRDQETQYF. The CDR3 nucleotides read TGTGCCAGCAGCTTAAGAGACCAAGAGACCCAGTACTTC.

The chain employs TRBV5-1 and TRBJ2-7; 9 bases are shared with TRBD2. The CDR3 runs 14 residues. V trimming: 2 bases; J trimming: 3 bases; junction bases outside the gene matches: 3. CDR1 SGHRS and CDR2 YFSETQ come from the germline V gene. The CDR3 spells CASSLAGGHYEQYF. DNA for the CDR3: TGCGCCAGCAGCTTAGCGGGGGGCCACTACGAGCAGTACTTC.

The chain has TRBV7-2 and TRBJ2-3; D remains ambiguous. Germline assignment: CDR1 SGHTA and CDR2 FQGNSA. The CDR3 extends over 12 amino acids. The ends were cut back, 6 bases at V and 3 bases at J, with 7 bases in the middle. The CDR3 DNA reads as TGTGCCAGCAGGCAACAGACAGATACGCAGTATTTT. The encoded protein is CASRQQTDTQYF.

The CDR3 coding sequence is TGTGCCAGCAGCACCTTATCCGGAGGTGAAGCTTTCTTT. Its protein product is CASSTLSGGEAFF. V gene TRBV9 combines with J gene TRBJ1-1; D unclear. Germline-derived CDR1 and CDR2 are SGDLS and YYNGEE. The CDR3 spans 13 residues. Deletions cut 4 bases from V and 7 bases from J, with 14 bases between.

V is TRBV29-1 and J is TRBJ2-2, with TRBD2 matching over 9 bases. Germline values: CDR1 SQVTM, CDR2 ANQGSEA. V dropped 4 bases and J dropped 0; count of bases not matched to a gene: 3. There are 15 residues in the CDR3. CDR3 in amino acids: CSVVIAGANTGELFF. The CDR3, as DNA: TGCAGCGTTGTCATAGCGGGGGCGAACACCGGGGAGCTGTTTTTT.

The chain combines TRBV30 with TRBJ1-4; D unclear. V lost 3 bases to trimming and J lost 4 bases, with 3 bases between them. Germline lookup yields CDR1 GTSNPN and CDR2 SVGIG (reference sequence). This CDR3 region has 11 residues. The CDR3 DNA follows: TGTGCCTGGAGCCTTAATGAAAAACTGTTTTTT. This sequence encodes CAWSLNEKLFF.

V and J are TRBV2 and TRBJ2-2; no reliable D call. The ends were cut back, 6 bases at V and 6 bases at J, with 5 bases in the middle. Germline V gene data show CDR1 as SNHLY and CDR2 as FYNNEI. CDR3 length: 11 amino acids. CDR3 in amino acids: CASREPGELFF. The CDR3 nucleotides are TGTGCCAGCAGGGAACCCGGGGAGCTGTTTTTT.

The V gene is TRBV29-1, the J gene TRBJ1-1, with TRBD1 identical over 7 bases. The CDR3 length is 13 residues. The J segment lost 2 bases and the V segment lost 3 bases, leaving 3 bases of the junction unmatched. The germline CDR1 and CDR2 sequences are SQVTM and ANQGSEA. The CDR3 is CSVDRQGNTEAFF. CDR3 in DNA: TGCAGCGTTGACCGACAGGGAAACACTGAAGCTTTCTTT.